The TCR beta chain under discussion was sequenced for a study of radiotherapy plus CTLA-4 blockade in lung cancer. Whole-study context: Around 18% of patients responded objectively, and about 32% achieved disease control.

On this clone: As yet, its antigen is unknown.

Here immunoSEQ multiplex PCR was the method, and the copy in TCRdb shows in-frame clones only, minus some. Of more than 95,000 clones listed, about 70% are singletons. Trimming pared 5 bases from V and 9 bases from J, leaving 11 bases between. The germline V gene has CDR1 ENHRY and CDR2 SYGVKD. The CDR3 is 12 amino acids. Study-level findings and limits: Interferon-beta and early blood T cell clone dynamics reportedly predicted response best. Radiotherapy with ipilimumab was followed by blood expansion of tumor-derived clones.

The V gene is TRBV10-3, the J gene TRBJ2-1; the D gene is possibly TRBD1 (6 bases). The clonotype comes from a human donor with non-small cell lung cancer who had a partial response to radiotherapy plus ipilimumab. Some clones in this sample may be carry-over from other donors' samples. The sample consisted of peripheral blood, taken from a patient treated with radiotherapy plus ipilimumab. The CDR3 DNA is TGTGCCATCAGTCTACAGGGATTTGAGCAGTTCTTC. Protein product: CAISLQGFEQFF.